This is a list of T cell receptor beta chains from one sample in a study of PD-1 blockade in classical Hodgkin lymphoma. Using immunoSEQ multiplex PCR, the repertoire was profiled, and TCRdb retains in-frame clones only, with some absent. The sample holds some 24,000 clones; roughly four fifths are singletons and the top ten take approximately 6.2%. This specimen was peripheral blood mononuclear cells (PBMCs), taken before the fourth cycle of nivolumab. The receptor set was obtained from a human donor with classical Hodgkin lymphoma. Both conserved end residues are part of each CDR3. D genes are given only for firm matches. Some rows have no size entry. The others give once, few or many, or a class for an expanded clone.

clone_size: .
cdr3_length: 17
j_call: TRBJ2-7
d_call: .
v_call: TRBV7-2
cdr3_aa: CASSLRGGDRSSYEQYF
cdr3_nt: TGTGCCAGCAGCTTAAGGGGGGGGGACAGGTCCTCCTACGAGCAGTACTTC

clone_size: .
cdr3_length: 14
j_call: TRBJ1-5
d_call: .
v_call: TRBV28
cdr3_aa: CASNRVSSNQPQHF
cdr3_nt: TGTGCCAGCAACCGGGTGTCTAGCAATCAGCCCCAGCATTTT

clone_size: .
cdr3_length: 13
j_call: TRBJ1-3
d_call: .
v_call: TRBV7-9
cdr3_aa: CASSLGEPDTIYF
cdr3_nt: TGTGCCAGCAGCTTAGGGGAACCGGACACCATATATTTT

clone_size: .
cdr3_length: 14
j_call: TRBJ2-7
d_call: .
v_call: TRBV5-5
cdr3_aa: CASTSGLISYEQYF
cdr3_nt: TGTGCCAGCACGAGTGGACTCATCTCCTACGAGCAGTACTTC

clone_size: .
cdr3_length: 14
j_call: TRBJ2-7
d_call: TRBD1
v_call: TRBV4-3
cdr3_aa: CASSQRTGDYEQYF
cdr3_nt: TGCGCCAGCAGCCAACGAACAGGGGACTACGAGCAGTACTTC

clone_size: .
cdr3_length: 15
j_call: TRBJ1-2
d_call: .
v_call: TRBV15
cdr3_aa: CATSRAWGGAYGYTF
cdr3_nt: TGTGCCACCAGCAGAGCGTGGGGGGGGGCCTATGGCTACACCTTC

clone_size: .
cdr3_length: 11
j_call: TRBJ2-1
d_call: .
v_call: TRBV6-5
cdr3_aa: CASSYGNEQFF
cdr3_nt: TGTGCCAGCAGTTACGGCAATGAGCAGTTCTTC

clone_size: .
cdr3_length: 15
j_call: TRBJ2-7
d_call: TRBD1
v_call: TRBV5-1
cdr3_aa: CASSLRDSPTYEQYF
cdr3_nt: TGCGCCAGCAGCCTCCGGGACAGCCCTACCTACGAGCAGTACTTC

clone_size: once
cdr3_length: 12
j_call: TRBJ1-1
d_call: .
v_call: TRBV28
cdr3_aa: CASKGGNGEAFF
cdr3_nt: TGTGCCAGCAAAGGTGGTAACGGTGAAGCTTTCTTT

clone_size: .
cdr3_length: 14
j_call: TRBJ1-1
d_call: .
v_call: TRBV2
cdr3_aa: CASSEEAMNTEAFF
cdr3_nt: TGTGCCAGCAGTGAGGAGGCCATGAACACTGAAGCTTTCTTT

clone_size: .
cdr3_length: 18
j_call: TRBJ2-7
d_call: TRBD2
v_call: TRBV15
cdr3_aa: CATSRDPWGSGVKYEQYF
cdr3_nt: TGTGCCACCAGCAGAGATCCTTGGGGTAGCGGGGTTAAATACGAGCAGTACTTC

clone_size: .
cdr3_length: 15
j_call: TRBJ2-5
d_call: .
v_call: TRBV7-8
cdr3_aa: CASSLGDEQVETQYF
cdr3_nt: TGTGCCAGCAGCTTAGGGGATGAACAAGTGGAGACCCAGTACTTC

clone_size: .
cdr3_length: 14
j_call: TRBJ1-2
d_call: .
v_call: TRBV6-5
cdr3_aa: CASSVRGRGDGYTF
cdr3_nt: TGTGCCAGCTCGGTCCGGGGAAGAGGAGATGGCTACACCTTC

clone_size: .
cdr3_length: 18
j_call: TRBJ2-1
d_call: TRBD2
v_call: TRBV19
cdr3_aa: CASSSVAGGVSSYNEQFF
cdr3_nt: TGTGCCAGTAGTTCTGTAGCGGGAGGGGTAAGCTCCTACAATGAGCAGTTCTTC

clone_size: .
cdr3_length: 15
j_call: TRBJ2-5
d_call: .
v_call: TRBV11-2
cdr3_aa: CASSTRQGGQETQYF
cdr3_nt: TGTGCCAGCAGCACCCGACAGGGAGGGCAAGAGACCCAGTACTTC

clone_size: .
cdr3_length: 13
j_call: TRBJ2-1
d_call: .
v_call: TRBV15
cdr3_aa: CATSRGLSNEQFF
cdr3_nt: TGTGCCACCAGCAGGGGCCTATCCAATGAGCAGTTCTTC

clone_size: .
cdr3_length: 16
j_call: TRBJ2-5
d_call: TRBD1
v_call: TRBV5-1
cdr3_aa: CASSLAGTGVRETQYF
cdr3_nt: TGCGCCAGCAGCTTGGCTGGGACAGGGGTCCGAGAGACCCAGTACTTC

clone_size: .
cdr3_length: 13
j_call: TRBJ1-2
d_call: .
v_call: TRBV29-1
cdr3_aa: CSVPGPQTHGYTF
cdr3_nt: TGCAGCGTCCCGGGGCCCCAAACCCATGGCTACACCTTC

clone_size: once
cdr3_length: 14
j_call: TRBJ1-2
d_call: .
v_call: TRBV27
cdr3_aa: CASSLRGMGYGYTF
cdr3_nt: TGTGCCAGCAGTTTACGAGGGATGGGCTATGGCTACACCTTC

clone_size: .
cdr3_length: 15
j_call: TRBJ2-3
d_call: TRBD1
v_call: TRBV27
cdr3_aa: CASSNRDRYTDTQYF
cdr3_nt: TGTGCCAGCAGTAACCGGGACAGATACACAGATACGCAGTATTTT

clone_size: .
cdr3_length: 13
j_call: TRBJ1-2
d_call: .
v_call: TRBV2
cdr3_aa: CASRVSTAYGYTF
cdr3_nt: TGTGCCAGCAGAGTGTCGACAGCCTATGGCTACACCTTC